This TCR beta chain was identified in a study of CD8 T cells in ankylosing spondylitis. Overall study results and limits: Typical of ankylosing spondylitis blood, it appeared, was a TCR beta motif of seven to nine highly homologous variants.

Making use of molecular barcodes, quantitative 5'-RACE generated TCR beta libraries. A single record per CDR3 protein comes from TCRdb applying MiXCR to the 5' RACE reads. The profile shows around 230,000 distinct CDR3 sequences, around 9.2% of them singletons. This clonotype was counted between two and nine times. As yet, its antigen is unknown. The germline CDR1 and CDR2 sequences are SGDLS and YYNGEE. This CDR3 is 11 amino acids long. Trimming removed 3 bases at V and 9 bases at J, with 9 bases between. This TCR derives from a male donor with ankylosing spondylitis or in good health (not recorded which). The chain combines TRBV9 with TRBJ1-1; TRBD1 might be the D (5 bases). The material sequenced was blood, either unsorted or a sorted T cell fraction (not recorded which). The CDR3 sequence: CASSGDQQAFF. The CDR3 DNA follows: TGTGCCAGCAGCGGGGACCAACAAGCTTTCTTT. The complete variable domain, with remaining parts taken from reference TRBV9 and TRBJ1-1, reads DSGVTQTPKHLITATGQRVTLRCSPRSGDLSVYWYQQSLDQGLQFLIQYYNGEERAKGNILERFSAQQFPDLHSELNLSSLELGDSALYFCASSGDQQAFFGQGTRLTVV.